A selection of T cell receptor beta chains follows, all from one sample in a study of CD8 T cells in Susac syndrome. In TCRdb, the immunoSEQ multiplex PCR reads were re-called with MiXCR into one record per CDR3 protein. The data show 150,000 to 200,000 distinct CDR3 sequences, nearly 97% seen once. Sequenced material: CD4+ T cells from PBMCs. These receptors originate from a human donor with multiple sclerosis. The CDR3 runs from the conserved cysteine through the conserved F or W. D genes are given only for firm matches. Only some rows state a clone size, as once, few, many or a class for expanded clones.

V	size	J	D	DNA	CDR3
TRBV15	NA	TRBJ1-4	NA	TGTGCCACCAGCAGATTACCAGGGGCGACTAATGAAAAACTGTTTTTT	CATSRLPGATNEKLFF
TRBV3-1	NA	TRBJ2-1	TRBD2	TGTGCCAGCAGCCAAGTCACTAGCGGGGGAAATGAGCAGTTCTTC	CASSQVTSGGNEQFF
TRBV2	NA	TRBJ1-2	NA	TGTGCCAGCAGTGAAGTAGGGGGATCGGGTGGCTACACCTTC	CASSEVGGSGGYTF
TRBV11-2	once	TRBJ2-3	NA	TGTGCCAGCAGTTCGGGTTTCTTCGCGCAGTATTTT	CASSSGFFAQYF
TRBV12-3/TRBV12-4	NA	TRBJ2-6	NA	TGTGCCAGCAGTTTTGAGGAACCTGGGGCCAACGTCCTGACTTTC	CASSFEEPGANVLTF
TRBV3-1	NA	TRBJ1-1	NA	TGTGCCAGCAGCCAAGGAATCTTGAACACTGAAGCTTTCTTT	CASSQGILNTEAFF
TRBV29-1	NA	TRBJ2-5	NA	TGCAGCGTTACGCCATCAGAGACCCAGTACTTC	CSVTPSETQYF
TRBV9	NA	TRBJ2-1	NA	TGTGCCAGCAGCGTTTCCCCGAGCTCCTACAATGAGCAGTTCTTC	CASSVSPSSYNEQFF
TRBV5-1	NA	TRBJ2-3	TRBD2	TGCGCCAGCAGCTTGTTCTCGCGGGGGAGCACAGATACGCAGTATTTT	CASSLFSRGSTDTQYF
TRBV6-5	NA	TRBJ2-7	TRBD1	TGTGCCAGCAGGGCAGGGGGCGGCTCCTACGAGCAGTACTTC	CASRAGGGSYEQYF
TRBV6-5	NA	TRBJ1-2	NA	TGTGCCAGCAGTCCCAGTTGGGACGGCTACACCTTC	CASSPSWDGYTF
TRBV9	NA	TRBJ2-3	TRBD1	TGTGCCAGCAGTAGGACAGGAGCAGATACGCAGTATTTT	CASSRTGADTQYF
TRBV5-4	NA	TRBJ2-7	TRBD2	TGTGCCACAAGGGAGGGAAGGGGATACGAGCAGTACTTC	CATREGRGYEQYF
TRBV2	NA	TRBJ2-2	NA	TGTGCCAGCAGTGTACTCTCAAGCACCGGGGAGCTGTTTTTT	CASSVLSSTGELFF
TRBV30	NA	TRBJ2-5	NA	TGTGCCTGGAGGGGGGGAACATCTCCCCAAGAGACCCAGTACTTC	CAWRGGTSPQETQYF
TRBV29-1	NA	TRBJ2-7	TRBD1	TGCAGCGCATTTGACAGGGTTAAAGACTACGAGCAGTACTTC	CSAFDRVKDYEQYF
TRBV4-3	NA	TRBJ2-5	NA	TGCGCCAGCAGCCAAGAGAGTAGGGGCCCCCGGACCCAGTACTTC	CASSQESRGPRTQYF
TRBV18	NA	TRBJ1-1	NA	TGTGCCAGCTCACCGGAGAGCACTGAAGCTTTCTTT	CASSPESTEAFF
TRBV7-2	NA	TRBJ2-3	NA	TGTGCCAGCAGCTTAGTTTCTACCAATACGCAGTATTTT	CASSLVSTNTQYF
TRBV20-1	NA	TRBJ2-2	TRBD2	TGCAGTGCTAGAGCGGGGGGGAACACCGGGGAGCTGTTTTTT	CSARAGGNTGELFF
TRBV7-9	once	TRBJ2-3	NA	TGTGCCAGCAGCTTCGACACCCTCGGCAGCACAGATACGCAGTATTTT	CASSFDTLGSTDTQYF
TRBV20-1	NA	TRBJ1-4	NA	TGCAGTGCTAGCCCTCTGGGGAGATCTAATGAAAAACTGTTTTTT	CSASPLGRSNEKLFF
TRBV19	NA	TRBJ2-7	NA	TGTGCCAGTAGTATCCCCGGGTCCTACGAGCAGTACTTC	CASSIPGSYEQYF